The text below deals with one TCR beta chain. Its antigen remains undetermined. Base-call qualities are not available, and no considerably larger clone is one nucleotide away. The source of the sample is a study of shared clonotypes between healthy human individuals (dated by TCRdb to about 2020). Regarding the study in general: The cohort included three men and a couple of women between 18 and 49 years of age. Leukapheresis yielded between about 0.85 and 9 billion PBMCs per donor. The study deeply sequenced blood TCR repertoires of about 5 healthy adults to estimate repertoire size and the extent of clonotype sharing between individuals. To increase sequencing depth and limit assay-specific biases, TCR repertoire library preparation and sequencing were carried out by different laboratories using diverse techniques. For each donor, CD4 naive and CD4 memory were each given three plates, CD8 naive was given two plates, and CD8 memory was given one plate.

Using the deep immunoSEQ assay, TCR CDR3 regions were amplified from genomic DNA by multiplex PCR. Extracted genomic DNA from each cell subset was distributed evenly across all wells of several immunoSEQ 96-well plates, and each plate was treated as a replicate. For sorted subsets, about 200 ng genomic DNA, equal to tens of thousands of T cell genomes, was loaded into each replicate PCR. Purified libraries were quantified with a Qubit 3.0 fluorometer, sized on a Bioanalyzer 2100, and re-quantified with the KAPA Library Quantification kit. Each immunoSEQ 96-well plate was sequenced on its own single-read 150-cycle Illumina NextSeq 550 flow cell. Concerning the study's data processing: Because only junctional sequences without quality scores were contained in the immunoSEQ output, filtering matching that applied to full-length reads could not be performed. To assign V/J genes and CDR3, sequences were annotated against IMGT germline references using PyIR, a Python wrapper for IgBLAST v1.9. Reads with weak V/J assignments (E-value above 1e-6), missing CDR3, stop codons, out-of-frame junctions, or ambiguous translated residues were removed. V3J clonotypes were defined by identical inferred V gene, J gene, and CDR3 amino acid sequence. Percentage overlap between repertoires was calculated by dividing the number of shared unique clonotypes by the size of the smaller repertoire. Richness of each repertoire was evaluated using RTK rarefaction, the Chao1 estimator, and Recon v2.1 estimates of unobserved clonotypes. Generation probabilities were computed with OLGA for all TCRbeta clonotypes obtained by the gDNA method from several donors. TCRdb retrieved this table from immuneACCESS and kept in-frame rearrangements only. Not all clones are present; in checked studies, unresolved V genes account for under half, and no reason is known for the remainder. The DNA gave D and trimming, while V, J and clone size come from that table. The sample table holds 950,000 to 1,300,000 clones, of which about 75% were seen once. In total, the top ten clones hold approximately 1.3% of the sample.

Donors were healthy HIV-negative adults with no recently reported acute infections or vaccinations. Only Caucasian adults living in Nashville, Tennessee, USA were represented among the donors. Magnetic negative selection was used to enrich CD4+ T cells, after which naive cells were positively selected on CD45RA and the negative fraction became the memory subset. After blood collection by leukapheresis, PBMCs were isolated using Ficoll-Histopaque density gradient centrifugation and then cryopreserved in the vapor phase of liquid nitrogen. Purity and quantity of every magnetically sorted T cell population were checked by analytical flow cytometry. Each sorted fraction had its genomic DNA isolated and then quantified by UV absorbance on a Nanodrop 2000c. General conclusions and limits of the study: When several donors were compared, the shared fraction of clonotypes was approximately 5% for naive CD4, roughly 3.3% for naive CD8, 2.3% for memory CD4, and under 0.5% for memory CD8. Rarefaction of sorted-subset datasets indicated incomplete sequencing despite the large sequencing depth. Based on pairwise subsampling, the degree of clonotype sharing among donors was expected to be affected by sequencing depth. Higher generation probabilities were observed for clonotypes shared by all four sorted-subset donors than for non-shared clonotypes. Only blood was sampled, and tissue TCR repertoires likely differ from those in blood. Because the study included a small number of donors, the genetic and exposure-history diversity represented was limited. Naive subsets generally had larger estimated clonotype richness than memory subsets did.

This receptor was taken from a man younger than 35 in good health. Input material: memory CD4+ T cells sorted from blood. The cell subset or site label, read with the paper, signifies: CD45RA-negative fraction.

In nucleotides, the sequence is TGTGCCAGCAGTGAGGAACAGGGTTCCTATGGCTACACCTTC. This sequence encodes CASSEEQGSYGYTF. Recombination connected TRBV6-6 to TRBJ1-2, and the D gene may be TRBD1, 6 bases matching. CDR1 and CDR2 were assigned from the germline V gene (reference sequence) as MNHNY and SVGAGI. V and J are truncated by 5 bases and 4 bases respectively, leaving an intervening sequence of 14 bases. The CDR3 goes from the cysteine to the phenylalanine over 14 residues. Only the CDR3 DNA stays, 42 bases, in frame from base 1.